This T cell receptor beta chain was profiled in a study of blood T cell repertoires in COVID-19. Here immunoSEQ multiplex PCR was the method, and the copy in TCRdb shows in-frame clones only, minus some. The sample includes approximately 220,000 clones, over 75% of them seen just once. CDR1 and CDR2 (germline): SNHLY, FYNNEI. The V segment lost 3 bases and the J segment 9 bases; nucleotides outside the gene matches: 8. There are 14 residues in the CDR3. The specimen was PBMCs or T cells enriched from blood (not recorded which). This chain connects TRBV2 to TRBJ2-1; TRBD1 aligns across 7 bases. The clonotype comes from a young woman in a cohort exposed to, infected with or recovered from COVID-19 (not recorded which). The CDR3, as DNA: TGTGCCAGCAGTGAGGGGACAGTCGGCGGTGAGCAGTTCTTC. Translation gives CASSEGTVGGEQFF.